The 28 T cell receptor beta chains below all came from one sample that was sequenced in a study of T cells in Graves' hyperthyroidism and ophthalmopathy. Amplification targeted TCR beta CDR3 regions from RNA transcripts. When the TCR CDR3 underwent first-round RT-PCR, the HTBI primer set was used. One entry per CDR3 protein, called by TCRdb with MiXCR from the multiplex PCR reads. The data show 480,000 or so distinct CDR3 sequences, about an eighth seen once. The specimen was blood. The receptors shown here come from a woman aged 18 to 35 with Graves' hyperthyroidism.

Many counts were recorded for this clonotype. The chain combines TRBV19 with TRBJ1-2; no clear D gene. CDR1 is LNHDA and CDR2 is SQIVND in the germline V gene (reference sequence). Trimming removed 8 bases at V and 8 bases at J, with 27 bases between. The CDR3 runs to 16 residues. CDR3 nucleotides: TGTGCCAGTTATTCCTGGACGGTGGCCTCTGAGGAGGGCTACACCTTC. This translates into CASYSWTVASEEGYTF.

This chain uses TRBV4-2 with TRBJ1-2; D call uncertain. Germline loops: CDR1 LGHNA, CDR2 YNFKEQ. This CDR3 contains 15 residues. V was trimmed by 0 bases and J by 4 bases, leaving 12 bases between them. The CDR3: CASSQEGRRPYGYTF. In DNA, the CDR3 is TGTGCCAGCAGCCAAGAAGGCAGAAGACCCTATGGCTACACCTTC.

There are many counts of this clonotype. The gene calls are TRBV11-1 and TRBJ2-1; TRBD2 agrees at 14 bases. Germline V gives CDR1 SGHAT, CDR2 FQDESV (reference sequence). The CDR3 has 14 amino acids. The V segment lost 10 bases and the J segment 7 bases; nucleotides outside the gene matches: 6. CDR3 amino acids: CATGGTSGRNEQFF. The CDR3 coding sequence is TGTGCCACGGGGGGGACTAGCGGGAGAAATGAGCAGTTCTTC.

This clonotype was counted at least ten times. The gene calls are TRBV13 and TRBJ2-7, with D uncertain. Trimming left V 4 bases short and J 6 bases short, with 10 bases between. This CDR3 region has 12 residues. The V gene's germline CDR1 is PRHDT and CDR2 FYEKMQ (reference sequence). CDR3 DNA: TGTGCCAGCAGCTCCTCCTATCGCGAGCAGTACTTC. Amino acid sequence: CASSSSYREQYF.

CDR3 region: CASSSTGGAGGYTF. CDR3 DNA: TGTGCCAGCAGCTCTACAGGGGGCGCGGGTGGCTACACCTTC. The chain links TRBV7-3 to TRBJ1-2; 9 bases fit TRBD1. The length of the CDR3 is 14 residues. Trimming removed 4 bases from V and 7 bases from J; junction bases left unmatched: 7. CDR1 and CDR2 from the germline V gene are SGHTA and FQGTGA.

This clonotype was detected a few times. CDR3 sequence reads: CASSQTAGRGLAFGYEQYF. The CDR3 nucleotides are TGCGCCAGCAGCCAAACCGCGGGGCGGGGACTTGCGTTCGGGTACGAGCAGTACTTC. V is TRBV4-1 and J is TRBJ2-7; the D gene is possibly TRBD2 (6 bases). The germline V gene encodes CDR1 MGHRA and CDR2 YSYEKL. The V end was cut by 2 bases, the J end by 4 bases, with 27 bases between. This CDR3 contains 19 residues.

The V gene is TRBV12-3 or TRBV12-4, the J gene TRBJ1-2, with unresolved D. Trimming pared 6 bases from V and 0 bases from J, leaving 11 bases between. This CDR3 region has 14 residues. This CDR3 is CASSDRATNYGYTF. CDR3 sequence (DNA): TGTGCCAGCAGCGACCGTGCGACTAACTATGGCTACACCTTC.

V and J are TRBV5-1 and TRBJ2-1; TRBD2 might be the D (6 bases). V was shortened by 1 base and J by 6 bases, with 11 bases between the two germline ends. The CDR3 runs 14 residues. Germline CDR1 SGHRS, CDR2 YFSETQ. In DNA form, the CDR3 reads TGCGCCAGCAGCTTGCAGACTAGAAGCAATGAGCAGTTCTTC. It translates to CASSLQTRSNEQFF.

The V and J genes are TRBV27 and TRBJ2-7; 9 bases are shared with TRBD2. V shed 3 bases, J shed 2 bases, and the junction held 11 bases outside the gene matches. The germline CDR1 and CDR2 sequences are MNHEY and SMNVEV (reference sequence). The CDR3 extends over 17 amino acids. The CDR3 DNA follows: TGTGCCAGCAGTTTCTTTTCCGGCGGGGGGGGTGCCTACGAGCAGTACTTC. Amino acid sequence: CASSFFSGGGGAYEQYF.

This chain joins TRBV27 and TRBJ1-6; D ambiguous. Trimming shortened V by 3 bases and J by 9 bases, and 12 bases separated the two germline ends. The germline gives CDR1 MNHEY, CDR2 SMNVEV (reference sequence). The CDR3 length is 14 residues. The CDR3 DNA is TGTGCCAGCAGTTTTAAAGGGTTCAGTTCACCCCTCCACTTT. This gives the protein CASSFKGFSSPLHF.

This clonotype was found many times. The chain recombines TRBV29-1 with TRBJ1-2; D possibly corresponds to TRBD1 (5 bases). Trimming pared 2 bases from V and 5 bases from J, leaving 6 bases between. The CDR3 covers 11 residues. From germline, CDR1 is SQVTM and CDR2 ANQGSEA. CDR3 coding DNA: TGCAGCGTTGAAAAGGGGTATGGCTACACCTTC. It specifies CSVEKGYGYTF.

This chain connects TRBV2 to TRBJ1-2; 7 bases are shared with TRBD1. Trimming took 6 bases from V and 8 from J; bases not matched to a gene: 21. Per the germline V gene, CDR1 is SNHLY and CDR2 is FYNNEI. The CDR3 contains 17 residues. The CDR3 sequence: CASSDTGQRTSLPGYTF. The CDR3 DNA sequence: TGTGCCAGCAGCGACACGGGACAGAGGACCTCCTTGCCAGGCTACACCTTC.

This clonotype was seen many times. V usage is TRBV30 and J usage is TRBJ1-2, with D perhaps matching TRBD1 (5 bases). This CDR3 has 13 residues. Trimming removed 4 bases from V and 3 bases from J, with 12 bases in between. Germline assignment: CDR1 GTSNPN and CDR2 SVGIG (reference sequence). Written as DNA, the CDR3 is TGTGCCTGGAAAGAAGGGGCTTACTATGGCTACACCTTC. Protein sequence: CAWKEGAYYGYTF.

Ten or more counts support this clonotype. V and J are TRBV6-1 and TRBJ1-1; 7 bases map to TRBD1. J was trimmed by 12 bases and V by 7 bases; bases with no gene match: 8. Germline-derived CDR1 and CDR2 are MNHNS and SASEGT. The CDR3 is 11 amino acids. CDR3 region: CASIPTGLPFF. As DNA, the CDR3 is TGTGCCAGCATCCCGACAGGGTTACCTTTCTTT.

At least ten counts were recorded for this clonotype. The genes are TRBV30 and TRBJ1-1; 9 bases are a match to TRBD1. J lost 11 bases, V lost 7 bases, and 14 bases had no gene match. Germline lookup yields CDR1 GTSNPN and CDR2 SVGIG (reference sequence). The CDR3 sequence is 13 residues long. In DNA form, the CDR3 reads TGTGCCTTCTGTACAGGGGGCGGTAGCCGGGCTTTCTTT. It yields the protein CAFCTGGGSRAFF.

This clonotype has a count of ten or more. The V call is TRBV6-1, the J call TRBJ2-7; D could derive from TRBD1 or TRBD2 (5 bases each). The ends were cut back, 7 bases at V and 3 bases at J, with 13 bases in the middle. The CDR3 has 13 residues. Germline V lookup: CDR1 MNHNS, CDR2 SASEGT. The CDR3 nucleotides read TGTGCCAGCACCGGGACCGCCTTCTACGAGCAGTACGTC. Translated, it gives CASTGTAFYEQYV.

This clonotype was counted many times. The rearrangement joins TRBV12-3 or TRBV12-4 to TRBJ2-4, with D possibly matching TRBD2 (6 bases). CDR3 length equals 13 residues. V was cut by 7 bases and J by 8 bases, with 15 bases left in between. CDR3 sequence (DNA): TGTGCCAGCATAGGCCCCACGGGGGACATTCAGTACTTC. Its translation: CASIGPTGDIQYF.

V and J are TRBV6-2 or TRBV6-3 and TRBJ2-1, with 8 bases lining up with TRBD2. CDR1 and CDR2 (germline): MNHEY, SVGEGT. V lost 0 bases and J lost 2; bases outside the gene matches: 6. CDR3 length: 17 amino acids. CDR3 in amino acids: CASSYSRGGRTYNEQFF. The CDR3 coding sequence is TGTGCCAGCAGTTACTCGAGAGGCGGGAGGACCTACAATGAGCAGTTCTTC.

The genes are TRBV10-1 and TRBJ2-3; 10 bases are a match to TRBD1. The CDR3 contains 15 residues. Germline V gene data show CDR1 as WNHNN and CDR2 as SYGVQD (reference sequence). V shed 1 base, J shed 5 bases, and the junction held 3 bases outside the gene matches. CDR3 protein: CASSELGQGGDTQYF. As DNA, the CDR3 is TGCGCCAGCAGTGAGTTAGGACAGGGGGGAGATACGCAGTATTTT.

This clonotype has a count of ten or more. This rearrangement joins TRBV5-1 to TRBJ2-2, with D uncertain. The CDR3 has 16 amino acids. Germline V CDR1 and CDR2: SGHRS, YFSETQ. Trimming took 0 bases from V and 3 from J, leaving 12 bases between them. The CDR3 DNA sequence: TGCGCCAGCAGCTTGGGTTCCCTAGTTTACACCGGGGAGCTGTTTTTT. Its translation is CASSLGSLVYTGELFF. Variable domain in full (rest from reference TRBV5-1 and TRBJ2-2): KAGVTQTPRYLIKTRGQQVTLSCSPISGHRSVSWYQQTPGQGLQFLFEYFSETQRNKGNFPGRFSGRQFSNSRSEMNVSTLELGDSALYLCASSLGSLVYTGELFFGEGSRLTVL.

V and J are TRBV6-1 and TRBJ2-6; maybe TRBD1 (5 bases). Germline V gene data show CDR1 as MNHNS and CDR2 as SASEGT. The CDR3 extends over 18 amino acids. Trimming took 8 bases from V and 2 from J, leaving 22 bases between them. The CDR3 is CASSTPGLLLAGANVLTF. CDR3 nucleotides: TGTGCCAGCTCCACGCCAGGGCTCTTATTAGCTGGGGCCAACGTCCTGACTTTC.

CDR3 amino acids: CASAHRGAGTNEKLFF. CDR3 nucleotide sequence: TGTGCCAGTGCTCACAGAGGGGCAGGGACTAATGAAAAACTGTTTTTT. This sequence joins TRBV19 and TRBJ1-4; the D gene is possibly TRBD1 (5 bases). This CDR3 is 16 amino acids long. Germline V lookup: CDR1 LNHDA, CDR2 SQIVND (reference sequence). The V and J ends lost 8 bases and 2 bases respectively, with 18 bases between them.

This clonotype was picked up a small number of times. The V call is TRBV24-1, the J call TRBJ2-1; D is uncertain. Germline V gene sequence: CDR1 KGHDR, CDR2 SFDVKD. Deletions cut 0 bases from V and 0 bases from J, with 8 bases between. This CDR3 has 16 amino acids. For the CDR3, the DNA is TGTGCCACCAGTGATTTGGGATGGAGCTCCTACAATGAGCAGTTCTTC. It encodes CATSDLGWSSYNEQFF.

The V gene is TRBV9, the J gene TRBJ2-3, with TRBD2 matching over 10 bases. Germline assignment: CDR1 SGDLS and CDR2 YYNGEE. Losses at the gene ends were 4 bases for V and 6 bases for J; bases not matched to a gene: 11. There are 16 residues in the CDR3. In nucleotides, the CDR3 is TGTGCCAGCAGCCCTGGGGTAGGGACTAGCGCTGATACGCAGTATTTT. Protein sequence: CASSPGVGTSADTQYF.

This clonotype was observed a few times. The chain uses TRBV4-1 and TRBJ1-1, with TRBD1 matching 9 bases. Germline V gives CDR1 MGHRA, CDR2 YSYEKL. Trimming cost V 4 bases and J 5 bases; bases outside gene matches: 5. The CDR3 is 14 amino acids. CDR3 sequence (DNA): TGCGCCAGCAGCCCCGGACAGGGGCTAACTGAAGCTTTCTTT. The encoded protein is CASSPGQGLTEAFF.

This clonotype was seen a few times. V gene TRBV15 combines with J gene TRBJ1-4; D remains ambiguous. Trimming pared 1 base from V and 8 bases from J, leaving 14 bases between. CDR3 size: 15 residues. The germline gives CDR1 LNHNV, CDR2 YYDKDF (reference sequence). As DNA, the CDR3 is TGTGCCACCAGCAGAGGGGCTGGACCCTCCGAAAAACTGTTTTTT. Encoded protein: CATSRGAGPSEKLFF.

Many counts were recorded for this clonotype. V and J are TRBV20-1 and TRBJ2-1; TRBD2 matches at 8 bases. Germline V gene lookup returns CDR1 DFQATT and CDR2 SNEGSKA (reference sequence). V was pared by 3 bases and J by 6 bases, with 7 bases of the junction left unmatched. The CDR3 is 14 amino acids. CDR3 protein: CSASLPGGLNEQFF. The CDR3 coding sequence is TGCAGTGCTAGCCTCCCGGGAGGGCTCAATGAGCAGTTCTTC.

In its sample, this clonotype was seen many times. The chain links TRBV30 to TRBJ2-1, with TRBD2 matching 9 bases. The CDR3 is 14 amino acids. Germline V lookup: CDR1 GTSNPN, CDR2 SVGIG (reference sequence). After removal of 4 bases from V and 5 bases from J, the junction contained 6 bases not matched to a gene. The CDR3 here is CAWTKREDHNEQFF. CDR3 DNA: TGTGCCTGGACAAAGCGGGAGGATCACAATGAGCAGTTCTTC.